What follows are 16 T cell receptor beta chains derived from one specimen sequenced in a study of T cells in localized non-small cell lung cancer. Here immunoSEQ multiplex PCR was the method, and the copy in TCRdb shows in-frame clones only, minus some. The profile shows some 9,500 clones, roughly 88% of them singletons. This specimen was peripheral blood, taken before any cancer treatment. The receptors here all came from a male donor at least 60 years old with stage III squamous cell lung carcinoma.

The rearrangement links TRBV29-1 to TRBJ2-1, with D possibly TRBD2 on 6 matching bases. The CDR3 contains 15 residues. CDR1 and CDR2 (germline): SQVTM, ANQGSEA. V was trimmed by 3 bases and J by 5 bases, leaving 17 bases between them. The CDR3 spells CSVDLGLIKNNEQFF. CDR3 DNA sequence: TGCAGCGTTGACCTGGGACTGATTAAAAACAATGAGCAGTTCTTC.

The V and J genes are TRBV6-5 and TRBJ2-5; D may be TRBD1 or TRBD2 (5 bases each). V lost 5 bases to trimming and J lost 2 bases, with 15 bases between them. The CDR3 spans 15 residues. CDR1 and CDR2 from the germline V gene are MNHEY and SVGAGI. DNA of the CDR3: TGTGCCAGCAGTCCCCCGGGACGCATTCAAGAGACCCAGTACTTC. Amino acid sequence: CASSPPGRIQETQYF.

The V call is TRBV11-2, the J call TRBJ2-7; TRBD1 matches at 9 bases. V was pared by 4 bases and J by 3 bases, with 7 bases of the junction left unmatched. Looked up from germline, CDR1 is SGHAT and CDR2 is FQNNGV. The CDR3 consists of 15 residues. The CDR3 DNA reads TGTGCCAGCAGCTCACAGGGGGCATCTAACTACGAGCAGTACTTC. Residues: CASSSQGASNYEQYF.

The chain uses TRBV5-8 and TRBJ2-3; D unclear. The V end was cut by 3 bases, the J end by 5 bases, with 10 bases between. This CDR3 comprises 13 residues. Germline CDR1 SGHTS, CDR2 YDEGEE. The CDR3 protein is CASSSSLGDTQYF. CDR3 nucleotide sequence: TGTGCCAGCAGCTCCAGCCTAGGAGATACGCAGTATTTT.

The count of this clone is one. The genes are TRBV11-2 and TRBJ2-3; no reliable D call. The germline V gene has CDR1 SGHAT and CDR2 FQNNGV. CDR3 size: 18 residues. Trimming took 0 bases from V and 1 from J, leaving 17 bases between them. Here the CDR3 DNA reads TGTGCCAGCAGCTTAGATCTTCACAAGGGCCGTGGCACAGATACGCAGTATTTT. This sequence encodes CASSLDLHKGRGTDTQYF.

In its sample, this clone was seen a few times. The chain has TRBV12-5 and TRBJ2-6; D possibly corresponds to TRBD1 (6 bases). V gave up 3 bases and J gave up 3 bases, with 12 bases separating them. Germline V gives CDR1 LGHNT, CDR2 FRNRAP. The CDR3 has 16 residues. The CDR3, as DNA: TGTGCTAGTGGTTTACAGGGCGAAGGTGGGGCCAACGTCCTGACTTTC. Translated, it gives CASGLQGEGGANVLTF.

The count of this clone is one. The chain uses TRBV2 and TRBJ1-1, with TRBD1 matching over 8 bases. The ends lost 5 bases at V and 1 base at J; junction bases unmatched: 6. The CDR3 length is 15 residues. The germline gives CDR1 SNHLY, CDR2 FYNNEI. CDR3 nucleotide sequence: TGTGCCAGCAGTATCCGACAGGGGTCGAACACTGAAGCTTTCTTT. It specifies CASSIRQGSNTEAFF.

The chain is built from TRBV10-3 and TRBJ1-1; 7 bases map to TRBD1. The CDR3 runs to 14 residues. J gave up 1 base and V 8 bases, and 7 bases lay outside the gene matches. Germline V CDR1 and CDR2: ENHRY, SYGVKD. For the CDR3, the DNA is TGTGCCATCCTCCCCGGGGACAGGAACACTGAAGCTTTCTTT. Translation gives CAILPGDRNTEAFF.

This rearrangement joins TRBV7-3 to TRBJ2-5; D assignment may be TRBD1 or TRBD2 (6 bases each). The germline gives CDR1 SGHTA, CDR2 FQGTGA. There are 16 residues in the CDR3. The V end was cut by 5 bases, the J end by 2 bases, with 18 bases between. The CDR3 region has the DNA TGTGCCAGCAGCCCCAGTGGGGGCGGGATACAAGAGACCCAGTACTTC. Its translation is CASSPSGGGIQETQYF. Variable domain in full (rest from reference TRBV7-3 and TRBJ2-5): GAGVSQTPSNKVTEKGKYVELRCDPISGHTALYWYRQSLGQGPEFLIYFQGTGAADDSGLPNDRFFAVRPEGSVSTLKIQRTERGDSAVYLCASSPSGGGIQETQYFGPGTRLLVL.

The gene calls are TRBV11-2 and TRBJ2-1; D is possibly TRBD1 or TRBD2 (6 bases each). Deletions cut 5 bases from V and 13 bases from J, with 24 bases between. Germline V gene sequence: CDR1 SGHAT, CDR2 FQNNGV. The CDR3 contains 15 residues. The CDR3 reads CASSPGGGITMSQFF. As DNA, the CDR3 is TGTGCCAGCAGCCCTGGAGGGGGAATTACAATGAGCCAGTTCTTC.

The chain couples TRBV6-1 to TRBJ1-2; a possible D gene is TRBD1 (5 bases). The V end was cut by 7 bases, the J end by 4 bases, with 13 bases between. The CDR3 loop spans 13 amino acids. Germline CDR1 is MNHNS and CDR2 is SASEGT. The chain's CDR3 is CASTVRALYGYTF. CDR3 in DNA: TGTGCCAGCACCGTCAGGGCTCTCTATGGCTACACCTTC.

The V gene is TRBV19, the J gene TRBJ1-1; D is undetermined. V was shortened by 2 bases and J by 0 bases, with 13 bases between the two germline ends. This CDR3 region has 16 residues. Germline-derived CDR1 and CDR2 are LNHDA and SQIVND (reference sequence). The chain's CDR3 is CASSIRAAAMNTEAFF. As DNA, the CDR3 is TGTGCCAGTAGTATAAGGGCAGCCGCAATGAACACTGAAGCTTTCTTT.

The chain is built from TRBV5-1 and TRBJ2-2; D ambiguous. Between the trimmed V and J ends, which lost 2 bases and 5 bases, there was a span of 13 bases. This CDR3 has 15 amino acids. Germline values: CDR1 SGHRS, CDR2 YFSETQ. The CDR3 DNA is TGCGCCAGCAGCTTCGCCTCTAAAGTTACCGGGGAGCTGTTTTTT. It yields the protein CASSFASKVTGELFF.

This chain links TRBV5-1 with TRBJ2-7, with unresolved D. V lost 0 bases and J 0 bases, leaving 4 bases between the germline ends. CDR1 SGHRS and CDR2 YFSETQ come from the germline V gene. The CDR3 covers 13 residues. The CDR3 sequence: CASSLASSYEQYF. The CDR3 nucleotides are TGCGCCAGCAGCTTGGCAAGCTCCTACGAGCAGTACTTC.

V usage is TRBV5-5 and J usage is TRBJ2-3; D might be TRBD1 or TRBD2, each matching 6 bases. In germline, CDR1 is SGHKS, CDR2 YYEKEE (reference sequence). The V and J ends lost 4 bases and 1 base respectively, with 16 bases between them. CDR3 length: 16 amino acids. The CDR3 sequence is CASSVEGGMGTDTQYF. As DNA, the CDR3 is TGTGCCAGCAGCGTGGAGGGGGGAATGGGCACAGATACGCAGTATTTT.

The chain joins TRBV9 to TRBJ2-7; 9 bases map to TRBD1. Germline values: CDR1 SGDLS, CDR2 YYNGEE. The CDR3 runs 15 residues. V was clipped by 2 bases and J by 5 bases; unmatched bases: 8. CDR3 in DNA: TGTGCCAGCAGCGTCAGTCCGGGACAGGGTGACGAGCAGTACTTC. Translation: CASSVSPGQGDEQYF.